Each of the 27 T cell receptor beta chains below was sequenced from the same sample in a study of T cell responses to AZD1222 COVID-19 vaccine. Sequencing was performed with immunoSEQ multiplex PCR; in TCRdb, only in-frame clones are kept and a portion is missing. The table lists approximately 160,000 clones, more than 85% of them singletons. The sample here was peripheral blood, taken on day 0 of AZD1222 vaccination. The source of these receptors is an adult in good health.

The chain couples TRBV11-2 to TRBJ1-1; D is perhaps TRBD1 (5 bases). Trimming left V 6 bases short and J 1 base short, with 21 bases between. This CDR3 contains 17 residues. CDR1 and CDR2 from the germline V gene are SGHAT and FQNNGV. CDR3 in DNA: TGTGCCAGCAGACGCACTCTTACGTTTGGGACGAACACTGAAGCTTTCTTT. Translating gives CASRRTLTFGTNTEAFF.

The genes are TRBV28 and TRBJ1-5; D is unresolved. V lost 2 bases to trimming and J lost 6 bases, with 2 bases between them. The CDR3 sequence is 11 residues long. CDR1 and CDR2 from the germline V gene are MDHEN and SYDVKM. The CDR3 coding sequence is TGTGCCAGCAGTTTACGTCAGCCCCAGCATTTT. It yields the protein CASSLRQPQHF. Filled out from reference TRBV28 and TRBJ1-5, the complete variable domain reads DVKVTQSSRYLVKRTGEKVFLECVQDMDHENMFWYRQDPGLGLRLIYFSYDVKMKEKGDIPEGYSVSREKKERFSLILESASTNQTSMYLCASSLRQPQHFGDGTRLSIL.

The rearrangement uses TRBV2 and TRBJ2-2; weak D call: TRBD2 (7 bases). The germline V gene encodes CDR1 SNHLY and CDR2 FYNNEI. This CDR3 has 18 amino acids. Trimming cost V 6 bases and J 6 bases, with 26 bases left between them. CDR3 sequence (DNA): TGTGCCAGCAGGAGCGCCACCGGGTGGGGGGGCTTGGCCGGGGAGCTGTTTTTT. This translates into CASRSATGWGGLAGELFF. Together with reference TRBV2 and TRBJ2-2, the CDR3 gives the full variable domain: EPEVTQTPSHQVTQMGQEVILRCVPISNHLYFYWYRQILGQKVEFLVSFYNNEISEKSEIFDDQFSVERPDGSNFTLKIRSTKLEDSAMYFCASRSATGWGGLAGELFFGEGSRLTVL.

This chain links TRBV18 with TRBJ1-4; 7 bases match TRBD1. The ends lost 5 bases at V and 0 bases at J; junction bases unmatched: 6. CDR1 KGHSH and CDR2 LQKENI come from the germline V gene. The CDR3 consists of 16 residues. CDR3 DNA sequence: TGTGCCAGCTCATCAGGACAGGCTGCAACTAATGAAAAACTGTTTTTT. Residues: CASSSGQAATNEKLFF. The complete variable domain, with remaining parts taken from reference TRBV18 and TRBJ1-4, reads NAGVMQNPRHLVRRRGQEARLRCSPMKGHSHVYWYRQLPEEGLKFMVYLQKENIIDESGMPKERFSAEFPKEGPSILRIQQVVRGDSAAYFCASSSGQAATNEKLFFGSGTQLSVL.

This clone was detected only once. The gene calls are TRBV4-1 and TRBJ2-3; 9 bases agree with TRBD1. The germline V gene has CDR1 MGHRA and CDR2 YSYEKL. With V trimmed by 3 bases and J by 4 bases, 5 bases remained unmatched. The CDR3 contains 15 residues. CDR3 in amino acids: CASSQTGGPADTQYF. The CDR3 DNA sequence: TGCGCCAGCAGCCAGACAGGGGGACCCGCAGATACGCAGTATTTT.

CDR3 sequence (DNA): TGTGCCAGCAGCCCACTCCGGGACAGGGGAGGTAAACCTGAAGCTTTCTTT. Its translation is CASSPLRDRGGKPEAFF. The chain combines TRBV11-3 with TRBJ1-1, with 10 positions matching TRBD1. The CDR3 has 17 residues. Looked up from germline, CDR1 is SGHNT and CDR2 is YENEEA. Losses at the gene ends were 5 bases for V and 6 bases for J; bases not matched to a gene: 15. Together with reference TRBV11-3 and TRBJ1-1, the CDR3 gives the full variable domain: EAGVVQSPRYKIIEKKQPVAFWCNPISGHNTLYWYLQNLGQGPELLIRYENEEAVDDSQLPKDRFSAERLKGVDSTLKIQPAELGDSAVYLCASSPLRDRGGKPEAFFGQGTRLTVV.

J is TRBJ1-6 and V is TRBV28, with D uncertain. Germline V lookup: CDR1 MDHEN, CDR2 SYDVKM. This CDR3 has 13 amino acids. V dropped 3 bases and J dropped 10 bases, with 10 bases sitting between them. For the CDR3, the DNA is TGTGCCAGCAGTTTTGGTTTCGTCTCACCCCTCCACTTT. This gives the protein CASSFGFVSPLHF. Filled out from reference TRBV28 and TRBJ1-6, the complete variable domain reads DVKVTQSSRYLVKRTGEKVFLECVQDMDHENMFWYRQDPGLGLRLIYFSYDVKMKEKGDIPEGYSVSREKKERFSLILESASTNQTSMYLCASSFGFVSPLHFGNGTRLTVT.

The V call is TRBV10-3, the J call TRBJ1-3; tentatively, D is TRBD1 (6 bases). This CDR3 comprises 13 residues. CDR1 and CDR2 from the germline V gene are ENHRY and SYGVKD. V gave up 7 bases and J gave up 8 bases, with 15 bases separating them. Here the CDR3 DNA reads TGTGCCATCACCTCTGGGACATCTCACACCATATATTTT. It is translated as CAITSGTSHTIYF.

This rearrangement joins TRBV10-3 to TRBJ1-5, with a possible D match to TRBD1 (6 bases). Germline V gene data show CDR1 as ENHRY and CDR2 as SYGVKD. Trimming pared 8 bases from V and 5 bases from J, leaving 13 bases between. The CDR3 is 13 amino acids. The CDR3 sequence is CAIQAGVDQPQHF. In nucleotides, the CDR3 is TGTGCCATCCAGGCAGGGGTGGATCAGCCCCAGCATTTT.

This chain joins TRBV7-2 and TRBJ2-2; D not certain. Deletions cut 1 base from V and 5 bases from J, with 2 bases between. CDR3 length: 12 amino acids. Germline V gene lookup returns CDR1 SGHTA and CDR2 FQGNSA. The CDR3 DNA is TGTGCCAGCAGCTTAGGGACCGGGGAGCTGTTTTTT. Translated: CASSLGTGELFF.

The V gene is TRBV18, the J gene TRBJ2-1; TRBD1 matches at 10 bases. From germline, CDR1 is KGHSH and CDR2 LQKENI. The CDR3 is 14 residues long. The V and J ends lost 6 bases and 8 bases, in that order; junction bases with no gene match: 7. The CDR3 region is CASSPGTGVYEQFF. The CDR3 DNA is TGTGCCAGCTCCCCCGGGACAGGGGTTTATGAGCAGTTCTTC.

The chain uses TRBV4-1 and TRBJ1-2, with a weak D call TRBD1 (5 bases). Germline V gene sequence: CDR1 MGHRA, CDR2 YSYEKL. CDR3 length equals 15 residues. Between the trimmed V and J ends, which lost 0 bases and 6 bases, there was a span of 14 bases. CDR3 bases: TGCGCCAGCAGCCAAGATTCTGTCAGGGCGGATGGCTACACCTTC. Translation: CASSQDSVRADGYTF.

The chain recombines TRBV29-1 with TRBJ2-3, with a tentative D call TRBD2 (5 bases). This CDR3 comprises 14 residues. Germline loops: CDR1 SQVTM, CDR2 ANQGSEA. Trimming shortened V by 6 bases and J by 1 base, and 14 bases separated the two germline ends. The CDR3, as DNA: TGCAGCGTAGCTAGCCGACTTCGCACAGATACGCAGTATTTT. Encoded protein: CSVASRLRTDTQYF.

The chain has TRBV4-1 and TRBJ2-3, with D maybe TRBD1 (6 bases). The CDR3 contains 17 residues. The germline gives CDR1 MGHRA, CDR2 YSYEKL. Trimming took off 3 bases at V and 3 bases at J, with 19 bases between the two ends. The CDR3, as DNA: TGCGCCAGCAGCCACTCGCCGCAGGGGCCGGGGACAGATACGCAGTATTTT. It is translated as CASSHSPQGPGTDTQYF.

V and J are TRBV10-2 and TRBJ2-1, with 8 nucleotides matching TRBD2. Germline CDR1 and CDR2: WSHSY and SAAADI. Trimming at V came to 8 bases and at J to 4 bases, leaving 10 bases not matched to a gene. This CDR3 comprises 15 residues. The CDR3 region has the DNA TGCGCCAGCGGCGGATCCGGGACTAGGTACAATGAGCAGTTCTTC. This gives the protein CASGGSGTRYNEQFF.

This clone came up a few times. The chain is built from TRBV4-1 and TRBJ1-1; D uncertain. Trimming shortened V by 0 bases and J by 1 base, and 12 bases separated the two germline ends. The CDR3 runs 16 residues. Germline lookup yields CDR1 MGHRA and CDR2 YSYEKL. The CDR3 DNA reads TGCGCCAGCAGCCAAGATGATATGGAGAGGAACACTGAAGCTTTCTTT. It codes for CASSQDDMERNTEAFF.

The chain combines TRBV12-3 or TRBV12-4 with TRBJ1-1; D gene unclear. The CDR3 loop spans 13 amino acids. The V end lost 2 bases, the J end lost 1 base, and 5 bases lay between the germline ends. As DNA, the CDR3 is TGTGCCAGCAGTTTACAAGCGAACACTGAAGCTTTCTTT. It encodes CASSLQANTEAFF.

The V and J genes are TRBV7-9 and TRBJ1-1, with 8 bases identical to TRBD1. The V segment lost 3 bases and the J segment 1 base; nucleotides outside the gene matches: 4. The length of the CDR3 is 15 residues. CDR1 and CDR2 (germline): SEHNR, FQNEAQ (reference sequence). The CDR3 DNA reads TGTGCCAGCAGCTTGACGGGGACAGGGAACACTGAAGCTTTCTTT. This codes for CASSLTGTGNTEAFF.

V and J are TRBV6-2 or TRBV6-3 and TRBJ1-3; a possible D gene is TRBD1 (6 bases). This CDR3 is built from 13 residues. Deletions cut 6 bases from V and 2 bases from J, with 8 bases between. Germline lookup yields CDR1 MNHEY and CDR2 SVGEGT. CDR3 DNA sequence: TGTGCCAGCAGCCAGGGGACTGGAAACACCATATATTTT. It translates to CASSQGTGNTIYF.

CDR3: CASSYHGRNTEAFF. The CDR3 DNA is TGTGCCAGCAGTTATCATGGGAGGAACACTGAAGCTTTCTTT. V usage is TRBV7-9 and J usage is TRBJ1-1, with D uncertain. The germline gives CDR1 SEHNR, CDR2 FQNEAQ (reference sequence). The length of the CDR3 is 14 residues. Trimming took off 6 bases at V and 1 base at J, with 12 bases between the two ends.

The rearrangement links TRBV28 to TRBJ1-2; no firm D call. The V gene's germline CDR1 is MDHEN and CDR2 SYDVKM. V was cut by 2 bases and J by 7 bases, with 14 bases left in between. The CDR3 contains 14 residues. CDR3 bases: TGTGCCAGCAGTTTAGAGATGCCGGGGTCTGGCTACACCTTC. Translation: CASSLEMPGSGYTF.

V is TRBV5-8 and J is TRBJ2-3, with D perhaps being TRBD1 or TRBD2 (6 bases each). The CDR3 contains 16 residues. Germline V gene sequence: CDR1 SGHTS, CDR2 YDEGEE. The V and J ends lost 0 bases and 2 bases respectively, with 13 bases between them. The CDR3 DNA follows: TGTGCCAGCAGCTTGGCCGTCGGGGGCCCCACAGATACGCAGTATTTT. Protein product: CASSLAVGGPTDTQYF.

The chain couples TRBV4-2 to TRBJ1-5; TRBD1 agrees at 7 bases. The CDR3 has 17 amino acids. Losses at the gene ends were 0 bases for V and 2 bases for J; bases not matched to a gene: 7. Germline V gene data show CDR1 as LGHNA and CDR2 as YNFKEQ. CDR3 protein: CASSQDFQGGGNQPQHF. The CDR3 region has the DNA TGTGCCAGCAGCCAAGATTTTCAGGGGGGAGGCAATCAGCCCCAGCATTTT.

V and J are TRBV27 and TRBJ2-7; perhaps TRBD2 as D (6 bases). Germline CDR1 and CDR2: MNHEY and SMNVEV (reference sequence). Trimming stripped 6 bases from V and 0 bases from J, with 15 bases between. The CDR3 has 15 residues. CDR3 DNA: TGTGCCAGCAGACATGGCCCCGGGAGCTCCTACGAGCAGTACTTC. Amino acids: CASRHGPGSSYEQYF.

This chain connects TRBV2 to TRBJ1-5, with unresolved D. The V and J ends lost 6 bases and 3 bases respectively, with 12 bases between them. CDR3 size: 14 residues. Germline loops: CDR1 SNHLY, CDR2 FYNNEI. The CDR3 nucleotides are TGTGCCAGCAGATACAGACTATCCAATCAGCCCCAGCATTTT. Translating gives CASRYRLSNQPQHF.

This chain connects TRBV4-2 to TRBJ1-6; the D is unclear. Per germline, CDR1 LGHNA and CDR2 YNFKEQ. This CDR3 has 15 residues. The V end was cut by 5 bases, the J end by 9 bases, with 17 bases between. CDR3 coding DNA: TGTGCCAGCAGCAGAGGGAAGGGCCGGAGTTCACCCCTCCACTTT. Translation: CASSRGKGRSSPLHF.

The rearrangement links TRBV7-2 to TRBJ1-2, with 7 nucleotides matching TRBD1. J was trimmed by 2 bases and V by 1 base; bases with no gene match: 10. The CDR3 is made up of 17 amino acids. CDR1 is SGHTA, CDR2 FQGNSA, per germline. CDR3 nucleotide sequence: TGTGCCAGCAGCTTAGGGCCCCGGGACAGACGAAACTATGGCTACACCTTC. The encoded protein is CASSLGPRDRRNYGYTF.